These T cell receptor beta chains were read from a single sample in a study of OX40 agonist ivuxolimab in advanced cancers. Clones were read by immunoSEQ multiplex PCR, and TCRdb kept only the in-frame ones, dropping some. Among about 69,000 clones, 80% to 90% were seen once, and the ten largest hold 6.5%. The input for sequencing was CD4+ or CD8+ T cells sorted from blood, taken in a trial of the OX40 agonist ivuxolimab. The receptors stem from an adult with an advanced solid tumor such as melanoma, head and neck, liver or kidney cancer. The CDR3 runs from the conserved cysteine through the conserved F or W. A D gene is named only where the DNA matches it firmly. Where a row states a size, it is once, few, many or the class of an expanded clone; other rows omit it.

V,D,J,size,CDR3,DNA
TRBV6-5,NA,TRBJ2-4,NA,CASSSQPVGAKNIQYF,TGTGCCAGCAGTTCGCAGCCCGTTGGAGCCAAAAACATTCAGTACTTC
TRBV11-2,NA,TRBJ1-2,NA,CASSFGYGYTF,TGTGCCAGCAGCTTCGGCTATGGCTACACCTTC
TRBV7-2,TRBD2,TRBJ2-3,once,CASSSLAGGLSDTQYF,TGTGCCAGCAGCTCCCTAGCGGGAGGGTTATCAGATACGCAGTATTTT
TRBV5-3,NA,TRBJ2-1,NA,CARSLIGRGDNEQFF,TGTGCCAGAAGCTTGATCGGCAGGGGAGACAATGAGCAGTTCTTC
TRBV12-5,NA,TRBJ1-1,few,CASGAGFNTEAFF,TGTGCTAGTGGTGCGGGGTTTAACACTGAAGCTTTCTTT
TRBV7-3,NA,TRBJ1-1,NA,CASSQQSGAEAFF,TGTGCCAGCAGCCAACAGTCGGGAGCTGAAGCTTTCTTT
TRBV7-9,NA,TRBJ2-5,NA,CASSPRQFETQYF,TGTGCCAGCAGCCCCCGACAGTTTGAGACCCAGTACTTC
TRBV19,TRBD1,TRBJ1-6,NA,CASSSAGTGDSPLHF,TGTGCCAGTAGTTCCGCCGGGACAGGGGATTCACCCCTCCACTTT
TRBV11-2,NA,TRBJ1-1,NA,CASSIRQDGNTEAFF,TGTGCCAGCAGCATAAGACAGGACGGGAACACTGAAGCTTTCTTT
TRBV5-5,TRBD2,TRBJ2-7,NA,CASSTDPGLAGLIPSYEQYF,TGTGCCAGCAGCACAGATCCGGGACTAGCGGGACTAATTCCCTCCTACGAGCAGTACTTC
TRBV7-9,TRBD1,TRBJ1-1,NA,CASSLGPQGDTEAFF,TGTGCCAGCAGCTTGGGACCTCAGGGGGACACTGAAGCTTTCTTT
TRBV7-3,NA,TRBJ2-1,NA,CASSLAPGEQFF,TGTGCCAGCAGCTTGGCCCCGGGGGAGCAGTTCTTC
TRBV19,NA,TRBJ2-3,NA,CASSTVGSTDTQYF,TGTGCCAGTAGTACGGTCGGGAGCACAGATACGCAGTATTTT
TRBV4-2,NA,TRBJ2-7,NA,CASSQTVSYEQYF,TGTGCCAGCAGCCAGACAGTTTCCTACGAGCAGTACTTC
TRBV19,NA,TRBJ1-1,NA,CASSHVGGNTEAFF,TGTGCCAGTAGTCATGTGGGGGGGAACACTGAAGCTTTCTTT